Shown below are 31 T cell receptor beta chains from a single sample sequenced in a study of cytomegalovirus exposure and HLA in healthy donors. Primers for the PCR totalled 60 Vbeta and 13 Jbeta. Clones were sequenced by immunoSEQ multiplex PCR, and TCRdb holds only the in-frame ones, with some missing. The top ten clones hold 1.5% to 2.5% of a sample with fewer than 100,000 clones, 76% of them seen once. Sequenced material: PBMCs. These TCRs come from a man in his forties or fifties in good health and CMV-seronegative.

V gene TRBV29-1 combines with J gene TRBJ2-2; 7 nucleotides agree with TRBD1. The germline gives CDR1 SQVTM, CDR2 ANQGSEA. The CDR3 runs 14 residues. Trimming took 6 bases from V and 1 from J; bases not matched to a gene: 5. DNA of the CDR3: TGCAGCGTGGGAAGGGACAGGAACACCGGGGAGCTGTTTTTT. It is translated as CSVGRDRNTGELFF.

The chain is built from TRBV19 and TRBJ1-2; D is unresolved. With 7 bases removed from V and 8 bases from J, the gap between germline ends came to 14 bases. Germline values: CDR1 LNHDA, CDR2 SQIVND (reference sequence). The CDR3 has 12 amino acids. The CDR3 reads CASNLTAGGYTF. DNA of the CDR3: TGTGCCAGTAATCTTACCGCCGGGGGCTACACCTTC. Combining the CDR3 with reference TRBV19 and TRBJ1-2 gives the whole variable domain DGGITQSPKYLFRKEGQNVTLSCEQNLNHDAMYWYRQDPGQGLRLIYYSQIVNDFQKGDIAEGYSVSREKKESFPLTVTSAQKNPTAFYLCASNLTAGGYTFGSGTRLTVV.

The chain couples TRBV6-1 to TRBJ2-1; possibly TRBD2 for D (6 bases). This CDR3 region has 15 residues. Trimming stripped 1 base from V and 9 bases from J, with 16 bases between. Germline values: CDR1 MNHNS, CDR2 SASEGT. CDR3: CASSEVRRGSTEQFF. The CDR3 DNA reads as TGTGCCAGCAGTGAAGTCCGGCGGGGCTCGACTGAGCAGTTCTTC.

This clone was detected a few times. The chain is built from TRBV11-2 and TRBJ2-3, with 9 bases matching TRBD1. The germline V gene encodes CDR1 SGHAT and CDR2 FQNNGV. V lost 5 bases, J lost 4 bases, and 10 bases stayed unmatched. The CDR3 length is 16 residues. The CDR3: CASSAWGDRVSDTQYF. The CDR3 coding sequence is TGTGCCAGCAGCGCATGGGGGGACAGGGTATCAGATACGCAGTATTTT.

This clone was detected a few times. The chain has TRBV7-2 and TRBJ2-3; 9 bases are shared with TRBD2. This CDR3 is built from 16 residues. The ends lost 2 bases at V and 5 bases at J; junction bases unmatched: 8. Germline values: CDR1 SGHTA, CDR2 FQGNSA. The CDR3 sequence: CASSLRAGGSGDTQYF. The CDR3 coding sequence is TGTGCCAGCAGCTTAAGGGCGGGAGGGTCGGGAGATACGCAGTATTTT. The complete variable domain, with remaining parts taken from reference TRBV7-2 and TRBJ2-3, reads GAGVSQSPSNKVTEKGKDVELRCDPISGHTALYWYRQSLGQGLEFLIYFQGNSAPDKSGLPSDRFSAERTGGSVSTLTIQRTQQEDSAVYLCASSLRAGGSGDTQYFGPGTRLTVL.

This chain joins TRBV9 and TRBJ2-3; 12 positions match TRBD2. Germline CDR1 is SGDLS and CDR2 is YYNGEE. The CDR3 is 18 amino acids. V shed 0 bases and J 4 bases; nucleotides not matched to a gene: 9. Here the CDR3 DNA reads TGTGCCAGCAGCGTAGGGCTAGCGGGGGGGCAATTTGCAGATACGCAGTATTTT. Its protein product is CASSVGLAGGQFADTQYF.

This chain joins TRBV28 and TRBJ1-1; TRBD1 might be the D (5 bases). The germline CDR1 and CDR2 sequences are MDHEN and SYDVKM. The CDR3 contains 17 residues. The V gene lost 1 base and the J gene lost 1 base, with 16 bases spanning the gap. The CDR3 sequence is CASSLLGTGTRNTEAFF. CDR3 DNA sequence: TGTGCCAGCAGTTTATTGGGTACAGGTACTCGGAACACTGAAGCTTTCTTT.

V usage is TRBV5-1 and J usage is TRBJ2-3, with 9 bases aligning to TRBD1. V dropped 1 base and J dropped 4; count of bases not matched to a gene: 1. Germline assignment: CDR1 SGHRS and CDR2 YFSETQ. The CDR3 runs 14 residues. CDR3 sequence (DNA): TGCGCCAGCAGCTTGAGACAGGGGGCAGATACGCAGTATTTT. Its protein product is CASSLRQGADTQYF. Together with reference TRBV5-1 and TRBJ2-3, the CDR3 gives the full variable domain: KAGVTQTPRYLIKTRGQQVTLSCSPISGHRSVSWYQQTPGQGLQFLFEYFSETQRNKGNFPGRFSGRQFSNSRSEMNVSTLELGDSALYLCASSLRQGADTQYFGPGTRLTVL.

This clone was counted once. The chain has TRBV4-3 and TRBJ2-1; 9 bases align to TRBD2. Germline CDR1 LGHNA, CDR2 YSLEER. The V gene end was trimmed by 0 bases and the J gene end by 13 bases; junction bases not matched to a gene: 4. The CDR3 length is 13 residues. The CDR3 loop is CASSQDPGTSQFF. CDR3 in DNA: TGCGCCAGCAGCCAAGACCCCGGGACTAGCCAGTTCTTC.

The chain couples TRBV18 to TRBJ2-6; 8 bases are shared with TRBD1. The CDR3 loop spans 20 amino acids. V was clipped by 5 bases and J by 2 bases; unmatched bases: 17. The germline gives CDR1 KGHSH, CDR2 LQKENI. CDR3 protein: CASSASSVRTGLTGANVLTF. CDR3 DNA: TGTGCCAGCTCAGCCTCTTCAGTCCGGACAGGGTTGACTGGGGCCAACGTCCTGACTTTC.

The chain has TRBV5-5 and TRBJ2-7, with 8 bases that match TRBD2. The CDR3 spans 15 residues. Germline lookup yields CDR1 SGHKS and CDR2 YYEKEE (reference sequence). The V gene end was trimmed by 4 bases and the J gene end by 4 bases; junction bases not matched to a gene: 10. CDR3 residues: CASSTGPGGAYEQYF. The CDR3 DNA follows: TGTGCCAGCAGCACCGGCCCCGGGGGGGCGTACGAGCAGTACTTC.

This chain uses TRBV5-4 with TRBJ1-6, with 7 bases fitting TRBD1. Germline trimming cut 2 bases from V and 8 bases from J; bases unmatched to any gene: 1. The CDR3 has 13 residues. The germline V gene encodes CDR1 SGHNT and CDR2 YYREEE (reference sequence). CDR3 DNA sequence: TGTGCCAGCAGCTTTCAGGGGGATTCACCCCTCCACTTT. Protein: CASSFQGDSPLHF.

The chain links TRBV29-1 to TRBJ2-7, with 11 bases aligning to TRBD2. The germline V gene encodes CDR1 SQVTM and CDR2 ANQGSEA. CDR3 length: 13 residues. Germline trimming cut 6 bases from V and 3 bases from J; bases unmatched to any gene: 4. The CDR3 DNA is TGCAGCGTATGGACTAGCGGGCTCTACGAGCAGTACTTC. Encoded protein: CSVWTSGLYEQYF.

The gene calls are TRBV21-1 and TRBJ2-7; the D segment call TRBD1 is taken from the table without a DNA check. TRBV21-1 is classified as a pseudogene. This CDR3 contains 15 residues. The CDR3 coding sequence is TGTGCCTCCTCAGGGATTGGAACAGGACCCTACGAGCAGTACTTC. It translates to CASSGIGTGPYEQYF.

This chain joins TRBV6-5 and TRBJ1-1, with D tentatively TRBD1 (5 bases). Trimming stripped 0 bases from V and 3 bases from J, with 14 bases between. CDR1 and CDR2 from the germline V gene are MNHEY and SVGAGI. This CDR3 is built from 16 residues. The CDR3 sequence: CASSYSMRGAHTEAFF. The DNA for the CDR3 is TGTGCCAGCAGTTACTCGATGCGGGGCGCGCACACTGAAGCTTTCTTT.

This clone was observed a single time. This chain joins TRBV7-9 and TRBJ2-5; 8 positions match TRBD2. Losses at the gene ends were 3 bases for V and 7 bases for J; bases not matched to a gene: 10. In germline, CDR1 is SEHNR, CDR2 FQNEAQ (reference sequence). This CDR3 region has 15 residues. The CDR3 loop is CASSFVGGAFVTQYF. The CDR3 DNA reads as TGTGCCAGCAGCTTCGTCGGGGGGGCCTTCGTGACCCAGTACTTC.

V usage is TRBV21-1 and J usage is TRBJ2-1; whether TRBD1, the table's D call, matches the DNA was not checked. TRBV21-1 is listed as a pseudogene. The CDR3 consists of 16 residues. In DNA, the CDR3 is TGTGCCAGCAGCATCCTTATGGCAGGGGTTCTTAATGAGCAGTTCTTC. Residues: CASSILMAGVLNEQFF.

This clone turned up a few times. CDR3 protein: CASTVGVDEQYF. Here the CDR3 DNA reads TGTGCCAGCACGGTCGGGGTGGACGAGCAGTACTTC. The J gene is TRBJ2-7, the V gene TRBV28, with D maybe TRBD2 (5 bases). The V and J ends lost 7 bases and 5 bases respectively, with 12 bases between them. In germline, CDR1 is MDHEN, CDR2 SYDVKM. The CDR3 extends over 12 amino acids. The whole variable domain, filled in from reference TRBV28 and TRBJ2-7, reads DVKVTQSSRYLVKRTGEKVFLECVQDMDHENMFWYRQDPGLGLRLIYFSYDVKMKEKGDIPEGYSVSREKKERFSLILESASTNQTSMYLCASTVGVDEQYFGPGTRLTVT.

V usage is TRBV5-4 and J usage is TRBJ2-5; 12 bases line up with TRBD2. The CDR3 contains 16 residues. CDR1 SGHNT and CDR2 YYREEE come from the germline V gene (reference sequence). V dropped 4 bases and J dropped 2; count of bases not matched to a gene: 6. CDR3 in amino acids: CASSKGGLAGQETQYF. The CDR3 DNA reads TGTGCCAGCAGCAAAGGAGGACTAGCGGGACAAGAGACCCAGTACTTC.

This clone occurred once. This chain connects TRBV4-3 to TRBJ2-7; TRBD1 matches 10 bases. Germline V gives CDR1 LGHNA, CDR2 YSLEER. The CDR3 is 15 amino acids. J was trimmed by 5 bases and V by 0 bases; bases with no gene match: 4. CDR3 region: CASSQEDRGLDEQYF. CDR3 sequence (DNA): TGCGCCAGCAGCCAAGAAGACAGGGGGCTCGACGAGCAGTACTTC.

As to this clone: One end of the junction does not line up with germline, which may come from a read error. The chain has TRBV7-9 and TRBJ2-7, with D tentatively TRBD2 (6 bases). This CDR3 comprises 15 residues. From germline, CDR1 is SEHNR and CDR2 FQNEAQ (reference sequence). CDR3: CSSSLPGAGSREQYF. As DNA, the CDR3 is TGTTCCAGCAGCTTACCGGGAGCTGGCTCCCGCGAGCAGTACTTC.

This clone was observed once. V is TRBV19 and J is TRBJ2-7; D is undetermined. CDR1 LNHDA and CDR2 SQIVND come from the germline V gene (reference sequence). Trimming took off 11 bases at V and 3 bases at J, with 20 bases between the two ends. The CDR3 has 14 amino acids. The CDR3 DNA is TGTGCCTCCTCCCGGCCAGACGACATCTACGAGCAGTACTTC. Its protein product is CASSRPDDIYEQYF. The full variable domain, rest sourced from reference TRBV19 and TRBJ2-7, is DGGITQSPKYLFRKEGQNVTLSCEQNLNHDAMYWYRQDPGQGLRLIYYSQIVNDFQKGDIAEGYSVSREKKESFPLTVTSAQKNPTAFYLCASSRPDDIYEQYFGPGTRLTVT.

V usage is TRBV6-5 and J usage is TRBJ1-1; 8 bases fit TRBD1. Germline trimming cut 5 bases from V and 5 bases from J; bases unmatched to any gene: 4. This CDR3 region has 13 residues. The germline CDR1 and CDR2 sequences are MNHEY and SVGAGI. The CDR3, as DNA: TGTGCCAGCAGTCCAGGGGGCGGGACTGAAGCTTTCTTT. It specifies CASSPGGGTEAFF.

This chain joins TRBV11-1 and TRBJ2-7; maybe TRBD1 (5 bases). Germline values: CDR1 SGHAT, CDR2 FQDESV (reference sequence). V lost 3 bases and J 6 bases, leaving 18 bases between the germline ends. CDR3 size: 15 residues. The CDR3 DNA sequence: TGTGCCAGCAGCTTTTCCCCCGAGCAGGGTTCCGAGCAGTACTTC. Protein: CASSFSPEQGSEQYF.

This chain uses TRBV5-5 with TRBJ2-2, with 11 positions matching TRBD1. CDR3 length equals 15 residues. The germline V gene has CDR1 SGHKS and CDR2 YYEKEE (reference sequence). With 5 bases clipped from V and 5 bases from J, the junction kept 5 bases outside the gene matches. The CDR3 here is CASRYGQGATGELFF. In nucleotides, the CDR3 is TGTGCCAGCAGATATGGACAGGGGGCAACCGGGGAGCTGTTTTTT.

The chain recombines TRBV29-1 with TRBJ1-3, with 9 bases aligning to TRBD1. This CDR3 spans 13 amino acids. J gave up 3 bases and V 4 bases, and 1 base lay outside the gene matches. CDR1 and CDR2 (germline): SQVTM, ANQGSEA. The CDR3, as DNA: TGCAGCGTTGTGACAGGGGGTGGAAACACCATATATTTT. It encodes CSVVTGGGNTIYF.

V usage is TRBV28 and J usage is TRBJ1-1; TRBD1 matches 8 bases. Losses at the gene ends were 8 bases for V and 0 bases for J; bases not matched to a gene: 11. The germline V gene has CDR1 MDHEN and CDR2 SYDVKM. The CDR3 totals 16 residues. CDR3 sequence: CASPDETGEVNTEAFF. The CDR3 DNA reads as TGTGCCAGCCCCGATGAGACAGGGGAGGTGAACACTGAAGCTTTCTTT. The full variable domain, completed using reference TRBV28 and TRBJ1-1, is DVKVTQSSRYLVKRTGEKVFLECVQDMDHENMFWYRQDPGLGLRLIYFSYDVKMKEKGDIPEGYSVSREKKERFSLILESASTNQTSMYLCASPDETGEVNTEAFFGQGTRLTVV.

The rearrangement uses TRBV28 and TRBJ1-2; D remains unclear. This CDR3 contains 13 residues. Germline V gene lookup returns CDR1 MDHEN and CDR2 SYDVKM. With 5 bases removed from V and 4 bases from J, the gap between germline ends came to 11 bases. CDR3 DNA: TGTGCCAGCAGTGACCGGGCGGGCTATGGCTACACCTTC. The encoded protein is CASSDRAGYGYTF.

The CDR3 sequence: CSAKQYEQYF. The DNA for the CDR3 is TGCAGTGCTAAACAGTACGAGCAGTACTTC. The chain combines TRBV20-1 with TRBJ2-7; D gene unclear. Germline V gene data show CDR1 as DFQATT and CDR2 as SNEGSKA (reference sequence). Trimming took off 4 bases at V and 4 bases at J, with 5 bases between the two ends. The CDR3 is 10 amino acids.

This chain connects TRBV7-9 to TRBJ2-1, with D perhaps matching TRBD2 (5 bases). Per germline, CDR1 SEHNR and CDR2 FQNEAQ (reference sequence). Trimming removed 5 bases at V and 7 bases at J, with 18 bases between. The CDR3 spans 15 residues. The CDR3 loop is CASSRDPGTWNEQFF. CDR3 sequence (DNA): TGTGCCAGCAGCAGAGACCCGGGAACTTGGAATGAGCAGTTCTTC. Drawing the rest from reference TRBV7-9 and TRBJ2-1, the complete variable domain is DTGVSQNPRHKITKRGQNVTFRCDPISEHNRLYWYRQTLGQGPEFLTYFQNEAQLEKSRLLSDRFSAERPKGSFSTLEIQRTEQGDSAMYLCASSRDPGTWNEQFFGPGTRLTVL.

The chain uses TRBV28 and TRBJ1-5, with 7 bases lining up with TRBD1. The CDR3 is 13 amino acids. Germline V gene data show CDR1 as MDHEN and CDR2 as SYDVKM. With 7 bases clipped from V and 3 bases from J, the junction kept 3 bases outside the gene matches. CDR3 sequence: CASNRGINQPQHF. The DNA for the CDR3 is TGTGCCAGCAACAGGGGCATCAATCAGCCCCAGCATTTT.